This T cell receptor (beta chain) appears in the sequencing data of a study of blood T cells in healthy people across ages. CDR1 is DFQATT, CDR2 SNEGSKA, per germline (reference sequence). The CDR3 contains 12 residues. Losses at the gene ends were 3 bases for V and 6 bases for J; bases not matched to a gene: 5. PCR was performed a second time for 7 to 11 cycles using a sample-barcoded 5' primer and a J-beta primer mix. Via MiXCR, TCRdb re-called the 5' RACE reads, giving one row per CDR3 protein. This sample has roughly 1.5 million distinct CDR3 sequences, with 42% found just once. Sample: blood. This clonotype was sampled from a woman aged 18-29 years in good health. V usage is TRBV20-1 and J usage is TRBJ2-7; 7 bases line up with TRBD2. This CDR3 reads CSASGGKVEQYF. The CDR3 coding sequence is TGCAGTGCTAGCGGGGGGAAGGTCGAGCAGTACTTC.